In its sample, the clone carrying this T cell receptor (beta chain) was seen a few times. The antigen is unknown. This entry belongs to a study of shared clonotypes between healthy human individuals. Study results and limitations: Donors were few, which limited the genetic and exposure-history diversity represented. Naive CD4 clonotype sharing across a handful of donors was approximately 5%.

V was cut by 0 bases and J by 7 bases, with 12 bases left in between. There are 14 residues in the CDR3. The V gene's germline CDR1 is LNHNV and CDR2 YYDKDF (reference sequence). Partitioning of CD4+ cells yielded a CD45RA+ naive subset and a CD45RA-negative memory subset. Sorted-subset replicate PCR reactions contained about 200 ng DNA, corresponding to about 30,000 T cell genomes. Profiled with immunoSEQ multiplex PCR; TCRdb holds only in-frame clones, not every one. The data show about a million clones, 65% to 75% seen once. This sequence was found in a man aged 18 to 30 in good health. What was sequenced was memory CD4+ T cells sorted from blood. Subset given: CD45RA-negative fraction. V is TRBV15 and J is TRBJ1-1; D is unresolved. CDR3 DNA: TGTGCCACCAGCAGAGATGGTGGGGTAGATGAAGCTTTCTTT. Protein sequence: CATSRDGGVDEAFF.